The 6 T cell receptor beta chains reported below all come from one sample, sequenced in a study of siplizumab effects on memory and regulatory T cells (dated by TCRdb to about 2019). Libraries came from the immunoSEQ multiplex PCR assay. TCRdb carries this immuneACCESS record with in-frame sequences only. Its versions omit some clonotypes, under half of them owing to an unresolved V gene in the studies checked, with the rest unexplained. Within this sample are tens of thousands of clones, with 85% to 95% of them counted one time only. The ten most abundant clones make up around 40% of the sample. The sequenced sample consisted of CD8+ T cells sorted from blood. Every receptor here comes from a human donor in good health.

The gene calls are TRBV5-1 and TRBJ2-7; maybe TRBD1 (6 bases). CDR3 length equals 13 residues. Trimming cost V 0 bases and J 3 bases, with 7 bases left between them. The V gene's germline CDR1 is SGHRS and CDR2 YFSETQ. CDR3 region: CASSLEGVYEQYF. DNA of the CDR3: TGCGCCAGCAGCTTGGAGGGGGTCTACGAGCAGTACTTC.

This chain joins TRBV28 and TRBJ2-2, with TRBD2 identical over 15 bases. Trimming at V came to 7 bases and at J to 2 bases, leaving 2 bases not matched to a gene. Germline loops: CDR1 MDHEN, CDR2 SYDVKM. The CDR3 has 16 residues. The CDR3 loop reads CASMGLAGGNTGELFF. CDR3 sequence (DNA): TGTGCCAGCATGGGACTAGCGGGGGGTAACACCGGGGAGCTGTTTTTT.

The chain couples TRBV10-3 to TRBJ2-3; 13 bases align to TRBD2. The CDR3 length is 15 residues. Per germline, CDR1 ENHRY and CDR2 SYGVKD. Unmatched junction bases numbered 2, after V lost 4 bases and J lost 4 bases. The CDR3 DNA follows: TGTGCCATCAGTGGGACTAGCGGGAGTTCAGATACGCAGTATTTT. This sequence encodes CAISGTSGSSDTQYF.

The V and J genes are TRBV29-1 and TRBJ1-1; 10 bases are a match to TRBD1. There are 12 residues in the CDR3. Germline V gene sequence: CDR1 SQVTM, CDR2 ANQGSEA. V shed 5 bases and J 7 bases; nucleotides not matched to a gene: 4. The CDR3 DNA follows: TGCAGCGTTTCGACAGGGGGCAATGAAGCTTTCTTT. Residues: CSVSTGGNEAFF. Filled out from reference TRBV29-1 and TRBJ1-1, the complete variable domain reads SAVISQKPSRDICQRGTSLTIQCQVDSQVTMMFWYRQQPGQSLTLIATANQGSEATYESGFVIDKFPISRPNLTFSTLTVSNMSPEDSSIYLCSVSTGGNEAFFGQGTRLTVV.

In this sample, this clone turned up once. The rearrangement links TRBV5-1 to TRBJ2-1, with 7 positions matching TRBD2. Germline lookup yields CDR1 SGHRS and CDR2 YFSETQ. V lost 5 bases to trimming and J lost 5 bases; unmatched junction nucleotides: 10. The CDR3 extends over 15 amino acids. The CDR3 DNA follows: TGCGCCAGCAGTAACTGGGTAAGCGGGGACAATGAGCAGTTCTTC. Residues: CASSNWVSGDNEQFF.

CDR3 amino acids: CASSTRAGGFTEAFF. In DNA, the CDR3 is TGTGCCAGTAGTACCCGGGCAGGGGGCTTCACTGAAGCTTTCTTT. J is TRBJ1-1 and V is TRBV19; 8 nucleotides align to TRBD1. V gave up 4 bases and J gave up 4 bases; unmatched junction bases: 8. Germline CDR1 LNHDA, CDR2 SQIVND (reference sequence). CDR3 length: 15 amino acids.